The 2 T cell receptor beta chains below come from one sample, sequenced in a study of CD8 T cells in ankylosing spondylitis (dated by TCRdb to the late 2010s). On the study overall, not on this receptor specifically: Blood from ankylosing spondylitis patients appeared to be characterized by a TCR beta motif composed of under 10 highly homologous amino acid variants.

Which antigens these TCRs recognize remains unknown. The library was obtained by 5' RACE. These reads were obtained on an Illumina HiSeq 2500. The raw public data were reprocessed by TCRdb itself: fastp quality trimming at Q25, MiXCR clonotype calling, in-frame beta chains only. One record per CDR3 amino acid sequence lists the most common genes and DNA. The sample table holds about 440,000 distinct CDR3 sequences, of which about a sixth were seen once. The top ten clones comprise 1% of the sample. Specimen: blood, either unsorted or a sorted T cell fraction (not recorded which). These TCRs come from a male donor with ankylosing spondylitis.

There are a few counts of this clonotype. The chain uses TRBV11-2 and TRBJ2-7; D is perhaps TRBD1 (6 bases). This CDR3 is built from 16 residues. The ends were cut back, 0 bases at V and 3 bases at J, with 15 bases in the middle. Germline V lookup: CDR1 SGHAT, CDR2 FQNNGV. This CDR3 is CASSLDGGQTSYEQYF. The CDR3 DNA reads TGTGCCAGCAGCTTAGATGGTGGACAGACAAGCTACGAGCAGTACTTC.

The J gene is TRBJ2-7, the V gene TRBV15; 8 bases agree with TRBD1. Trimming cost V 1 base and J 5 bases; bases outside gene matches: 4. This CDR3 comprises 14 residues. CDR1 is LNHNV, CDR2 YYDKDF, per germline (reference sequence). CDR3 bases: TGTGCCACCAGCAGAGGGGCAGGGGGCAACGAGCAGTACTTC. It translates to CATSRGAGGNEQYF.